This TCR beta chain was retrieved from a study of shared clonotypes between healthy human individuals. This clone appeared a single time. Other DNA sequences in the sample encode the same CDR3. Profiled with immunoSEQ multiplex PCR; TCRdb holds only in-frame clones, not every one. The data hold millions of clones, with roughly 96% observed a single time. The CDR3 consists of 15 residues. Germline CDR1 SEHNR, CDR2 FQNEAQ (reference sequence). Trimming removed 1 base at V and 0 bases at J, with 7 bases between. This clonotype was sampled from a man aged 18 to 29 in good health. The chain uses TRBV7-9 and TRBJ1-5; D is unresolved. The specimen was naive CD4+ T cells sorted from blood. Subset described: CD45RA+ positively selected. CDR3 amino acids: CASSLGPSSNQPQHF. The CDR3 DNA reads TGTGCCAGCAGCTTAGGCCCGAGTAGCAATCAGCCCCAGCATTTT.